The rows below give T cell receptor beta chains drawn from one sample of a study of cytotoxic CD8 clonotypes in ibrutinib-treated CLL. Repertoires were generated with immunoSEQ multiplex PCR, while TCRdb's copy carries only in-frame clones and drops some. Here the sample spans about 35,000 clones, about 47% being singletons. The starting material was PBMCs, obtained before ibrutinib treatment. Receptor source: a human donor with chronic lymphocytic leukemia. Each CDR3 is given with its conserved first and last residue. A D gene is named only where the DNA matches it firmly.

v_call,j_call,d_call,cdr3_aa
TRBV9,TRBJ2-6,TRBD1,CASSASWVQGASSGANVLTF
TRBV11-3,TRBJ2-5,-,CASSLNTGAQETQYF
TRBV5-1,TRBJ2-7,-,CASTARTKNSYEQYF
TRBV7-2,TRBJ1-1,TRBD1,CASSKQGLTEAFF
TRBV7-3,TRBJ2-3,TRBD2,CASSLTPTSGSTDTQYF
TRBV4-1,TRBJ2-5,-,CASSQEGETQYF
TRBV5-6,TRBJ2-5,-,CASSLEASQLGETQYF
TRBV11-1,TRBJ2-3,-,CASSLTPLDGDTQYF
TRBV7-2,TRBJ2-1,-,CASSFISNEQFF
TRBV7-8,TRBJ2-7,-,CASSLLSGSYEQYF
TRBV7-2,TRBJ1-3,-,CASSLGRSSGNTIYF
TRBV29-1,TRBJ2-7,-,CSVTGREQYF
TRBV2,TRBJ1-4,-,CASSGVGEKLFF
TRBV27,TRBJ2-1,TRBD1,CASSFPGTGGGEQFF
TRBV4-1,TRBJ2-3,TRBD2,CASSQEDLAATDTQYF
TRBV28,TRBJ2-5,-,CASSFADRVLVETQYF
TRBV5-1,TRBJ1-4,-,CASSWSTETTNEKLFF
TRBV5-1,TRBJ2-1,TRBD1,CASSLHQGAYSREVREQFF
TRBV14,TRBJ2-7,-,CASSHLGTAPTEQYF
TRBV7-9,TRBJ2-7,-,CASRGSYEQYF
TRBV9,TRBJ1-6,TRBD1,CASSGDASGTALSPLHF
TRBV5-1,TRBJ1-1,-,CASSKGGDTEAFF
TRBV10-3,TRBJ2-7,TRBD2,CAISDAVAGDYEQYF
TRBV5-4,TRBJ1-5,-,CASSLSGSNQPQHF